Shown below are 22 T cell receptor beta chains from a single sample sequenced in a study of shared T cell receptors in the human thymus. Clones were read by immunoSEQ multiplex PCR, and TCRdb kept only the in-frame ones, dropping some. The repertoire holds just under 550,000 clones, with roughly 74% as singletons. These data also featured in a second study, about human thymus T cells.

The specimen sequenced was thymocytes. Source of these receptors: a boy under three years old with a congenital heart defect.

V usage is TRBV18 and J usage is TRBJ2-7; TRBD2 matches at 9 bases. Germline assignment: CDR1 KGHSH and CDR2 LQKENI. The CDR3 is 17 residues long. After removal of 0 bases from V and 1 base from J, the junction contained 7 bases not matched to a gene. The CDR3 DNA is TGTGCCAGCTCACCACCATCAGCGGGAGGATTATCCTACGAGCAGTACTTC. The encoded protein is CASSPPSAGGLSYEQYF.

This chain uses TRBV4-3 with TRBJ2-1; 9 positions match TRBD2. The CDR3 totals 19 residues. CDR1 is LGHNA and CDR2 is YSLEER in the germline V gene. V was pared by 0 bases and J by 4 bases, with 13 bases of the junction left unmatched. The CDR3 reads CASSQDLAGGRLKYNEQFF. CDR3 nucleotide sequence: TGCGCCAGCAGCCAAGACTTGGCGGGAGGGCGATTAAAGTACAATGAGCAGTTCTTC.

The chain has TRBV6-1 and TRBJ1-4; D unclear. This CDR3 is 18 amino acids long. Germline assignment: CDR1 MNHNS and CDR2 SASEGT. Trimming took 2 bases from V and 0 from J, leaving 16 bases between them. This CDR3 reads CASSEILSRSSTNEKLFF. The CDR3 DNA follows: TGTGCCAGCAGTGAAATTTTATCACGGAGCTCAACTAATGAAAAACTGTTTTTT.

The chain couples TRBV5-6 to TRBJ2-5, with D perhaps matching TRBD2 (5 bases). This CDR3 contains 14 residues. Germline V gene lookup returns CDR1 SGHDT and CDR2 YYEEEE. The germline V and J ends were trimmed by 1 base and 5 bases, with 12 bases remaining between them. The CDR3 reads CASSLWELGETQYF. CDR3 nucleotides: TGTGCCAGCAGCTTGTGGGAGCTGGGGGAGACCCAGTACTTC.

Only a few counts were recorded for this clone. The chain is built from TRBV7-6 and TRBJ2-1, with unresolved D. Germline V gives CDR1 SGHVS, CDR2 FNYEAQ. V lost 0 bases and J lost 9, with 9 bases in between. The CDR3 has 13 residues. CDR3 nucleotide sequence: TGTGCCAGCAGCTTAGCGTCCTCCGGTGAGCAGTTCTTC. This encodes CASSLASSGEQFF.

The rearrangement links TRBV28 to TRBJ2-3; 8 bases line up with TRBD2. The CDR3 loop spans 18 amino acids. CDR1 is MDHEN, CDR2 SYDVKM, per germline. The V gene end was trimmed by 4 bases and the J gene end by 3 bases; junction bases not matched to a gene: 15. The CDR3 region is CASSSLAGGDVRTDTQYF. The CDR3, as DNA: TGTGCCAGCAGTTCCCTAGCGGGCGGGGATGTTAGGACAGATACGCAGTATTTT.

This chain connects TRBV5-1 to TRBJ2-5; weak D call: TRBD1 (5 bases). V lost 4 bases to trimming and J lost 1 base, with 11 bases between them. The CDR3 loop spans 14 amino acids. Germline V CDR1 and CDR2: SGHRS, YFSETQ. The chain's CDR3 is CASSIKGPQETQYF. The CDR3 bases are TGCGCCAGCAGCATAAAGGGGCCCCAAGAGACCCAGTACTTC.

This clone was observed a handful of times. The chain combines TRBV18 with TRBJ1-2; D remains unclear. Germline lookup yields CDR1 KGHSH and CDR2 LQKENI. This CDR3 is 13 amino acids long. The V end lost 2 bases, the J end lost 4 bases, and 8 bases lay between the germline ends. The CDR3 DNA reads as TGTGCCAGCTCACCAGTAGGGAGCTATGGCTACACCTTC. Amino acids: CASSPVGSYGYTF.

The rearrangement joins TRBV29-1 to TRBJ1-4; TRBD1 might be the D (5 bases). Between the trimmed V and J ends, which lost 0 bases and 8 bases, there was a span of 19 bases. CDR3 size: 16 residues. Germline-derived CDR1 and CDR2 are SQVTM and ANQGSEA. The CDR3 DNA reads as TGCAGCGTTGAAGACGGGTCCCCAGGGTTGGGCGAAAAACTGTTTTTT. Translation: CSVEDGSPGLGEKLFF.

V is TRBV21-1 and J is TRBJ1-2; no check of the table's D call, TRBD1, against the DNA was made. TRBV21-1 is a documented pseudogene. This CDR3 region has 17 residues. CDR3 protein: CASVHRSSRGPNYGYTF. The CDR3 DNA sequence: TGTGCCAGCGTTCATAGGTCCTCGAGGGGGCCAAACTATGGCTACACCTTC.

This clone has a handful of counts. The chain has TRBV6-4 and TRBJ1-4; a possible D gene is TRBD1 (5 bases). V was trimmed by 3 bases and J by 0 bases, leaving 11 bases between them. The CDR3 length is 16 residues. The germline V gene has CDR1 MRHNA and CDR2 SNTAGT. CDR3 sequence reads: CASSEKWGATNEKLFF. In DNA form, the CDR3 reads TGTGCCAGCAGTGAAAAGTGGGGCGCAACTAATGAAAAACTGTTTTTT.

The chain employs TRBV30 and TRBJ2-3, with a possible D match to TRBD2 (6 bases). V shed 4 bases and J shed 0 bases, with 23 bases lying between them. CDR1 is GTSNPN, CDR2 SVGIG, per germline (reference sequence). The CDR3 spans 18 residues. CDR3 nucleotides: TGTGCCTGGACTCCGCGGGGCTGGGGACCCTATAGCACAGATACGCAGTATTTT. Protein: CAWTPRGWGPYSTDTQYF.

The rearrangement joins TRBV14 to TRBJ2-5; tentatively, D is TRBD1 (6 bases). Germline V gene data show CDR1 as SGHDN and CDR2 as FVKESK. V lost 0 bases, J lost 4 bases, and 15 bases lay in between. The CDR3 totals 16 residues. The CDR3 loop is CASSQDRRGPRETQYF. CDR3 nucleotides: TGTGCCAGCAGCCAAGATCGCAGGGGCCCACGAGAGACCCAGTACTTC.

This chain links TRBV5-1 with TRBJ1-5; 8 bases match TRBD1. V lost 0 bases and J lost 7; bases outside the gene matches: 9. This CDR3 region has 16 residues. CDR1 SGHRS and CDR2 YFSETQ come from the germline V gene. The CDR3 protein is CASSLDPYRGKQPQHF. In DNA form, the CDR3 reads TGCGCCAGCAGCTTGGACCCTTACAGGGGGAAGCAGCCCCAGCATTTT.

This clone was seen more than once but under ten times. The rearrangement links TRBV7-2 to TRBJ1-2; 9 bases map to TRBD1. This CDR3 contains 17 residues. Germline CDR1 is SGHTA and CDR2 is FQGNSA. The V segment lost 1 base and the J segment 4 bases; nucleotides outside the gene matches: 10. CDR3 coding DNA: TGTGCCAGCAGCTTAGGGAAGGACAGGGGAAGAGTCTATGGCTACACCTTC. Protein sequence: CASSLGKDRGRVYGYTF.

The chain recombines TRBV29-1 with TRBJ2-1, with 13 bases fitting TRBD2. With V trimmed by 5 bases and J by 9 bases, 10 bases remained unmatched. Germline CDR1 reads SQVTM; CDR2 reads ANQGSEA. CDR3 length: 15 amino acids. The CDR3 spells CSVQTSGRGVGEQFF. The CDR3, as DNA: TGCAGCGTTCAAACTAGCGGGAGGGGGGTCGGTGAGCAGTTCTTC.

This chain uses TRBV2 with TRBJ2-3; no reliable D call. In germline, CDR1 is SNHLY, CDR2 FYNNEI. This CDR3 region has 13 residues. V was pared by 3 bases and J by 1 base, with 5 bases between. Here the CDR3 reads CASSDQGTDTQYF. The DNA for the CDR3 is TGTGCCAGCAGTGATCAGGGCACAGATACGCAGTATTTT.

On this clone itself: At one boundary the junction diverges from the germline segment, which might be a read error. The V gene is TRBV29-1, the J gene TRBJ2-1; D might be TRBD1 (6 bases). Germline loops: CDR1 SQVTM, CDR2 ANQGSEA. The length of the CDR3 is 16 residues. The CDR3 region is CSLDRRLNLTYNEQFF. CDR3 DNA: TGCAGCCTTGACAGGCGCCTTAACCTGACCTACAATGAGCAGTTCTTC.

The V and J genes are TRBV6-1 and TRBJ2-7; 7 positions match TRBD2. With V trimmed by 1 base and J by 6 bases, 0 bases remained unmatched. The CDR3 consists of 12 residues. The germline CDR1 and CDR2 sequences are MNHNS and SASEGT. CDR3 protein: CASSEGGGEQYF. For the CDR3, the DNA is TGTGCCAGCAGTGAAGGGGGGGGCGAGCAGTACTTC.

The rearrangement joins TRBV4-3 to TRBJ1-2; D gene ambiguous. Germline lookup yields CDR1 LGHNA and CDR2 YSLEER. V shed 0 bases and J shed 1 base, with 9 bases lying between them. This CDR3 has 15 residues. CDR3: CASSQDIAGNYGYTF. The DNA of the CDR3 is TGCGCCAGCAGCCAAGATATCGCCGGTAACTATGGCTACACCTTC.

V usage is TRBV29-1 and J usage is TRBJ2-7; TRBD2 agrees at 11 bases. The CDR3 is 18 amino acids. The trim removed 1 base at V and 4 bases at J, leaving 15 bases unmatched. CDR1 is SQVTM, CDR2 ANQGSEA, per germline. The CDR3 is CSVEAWRLAGREGYEQYF. CDR3 DNA sequence: TGCAGCGTTGAAGCATGGCGACTAGCGGGGCGAGAGGGGTACGAGCAGTACTTC.

This clone was seen just once. V and J are TRBV12-5 and TRBJ1-5; no reliable D call. Germline loops: CDR1 LGHNT, CDR2 FRNRAP. CDR3 size: 12 residues. V was pared by 1 base and J by 10 bases, with 8 bases between. As DNA, the CDR3 is TGTGCTAGTGGTTTGGGACTTGAACCCCAGCATTTT. It encodes CASGLGLEPQHF.